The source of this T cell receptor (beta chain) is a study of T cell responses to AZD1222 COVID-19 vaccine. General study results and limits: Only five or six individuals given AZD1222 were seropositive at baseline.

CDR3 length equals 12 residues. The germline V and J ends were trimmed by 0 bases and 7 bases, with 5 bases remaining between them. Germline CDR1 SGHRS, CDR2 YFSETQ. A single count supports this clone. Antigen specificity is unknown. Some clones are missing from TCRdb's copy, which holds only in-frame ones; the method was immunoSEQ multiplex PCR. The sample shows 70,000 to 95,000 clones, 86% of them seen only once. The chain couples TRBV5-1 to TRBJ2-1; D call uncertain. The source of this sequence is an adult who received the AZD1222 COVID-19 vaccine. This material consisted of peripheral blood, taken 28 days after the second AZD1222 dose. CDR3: CASSLGSNEQFF. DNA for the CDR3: TGCGCCAGCAGCTTGGGATCTAATGAGCAGTTCTTC.